These 30 T cell receptor beta chains share one sample of origin, sequenced in a study of blood T cell repertoires in COVID-19. Assay used: immunoSEQ multiplex PCR; TCRdb lists only in-frame clones, some missing. In the table there are approximately 82,000 clones, more than 70% of which are singletons. What was sequenced was peripheral blood. The receptors derive from a woman aged 55 to 70 with acute or convalescent COVID-19.

The rearrangement uses TRBV13 and TRBJ2-2, with TRBD1 matching over 10 bases. The CDR3 length is 16 residues. Looked up from germline, CDR1 is PRHDT and CDR2 is FYEKMQ (reference sequence). Losses at the gene ends were 2 bases for V and 7 bases for J; bases not matched to a gene: 7. The CDR3 protein is CASSLPTGGVGGELFF. Written as DNA, the CDR3 is TGTGCCAGCAGCTTACCGACAGGGGGCGTCGGCGGGGAGCTGTTTTTT.

The chain links TRBV7-8 to TRBJ1-2; D is unclear. Trimming pared 1 base from V and 6 bases from J, leaving 18 bases between. Germline assignment: CDR1 SGHVS and CDR2 FQNEAQ. The CDR3 covers 16 residues. The CDR3 sequence: CASSLVRGGVRDGYTF. Here the CDR3 DNA reads TGTGCCAGCAGCTTAGTGAGAGGAGGAGTTAGGGATGGCTACACCTTC.

CDR3 in DNA: TGTGCCAGCAGCCCCGGGACAGGGGGAGGTGGCGAGCAGTACTTC. It translates to CASSPGTGGGGEQYF. The chain couples TRBV5-6 to TRBJ2-7, with 11 bases fitting TRBD1. Germline V lookup: CDR1 SGHDT, CDR2 YYEEEE. This CDR3 region has 15 residues. Trimming took 4 bases from V and 6 from J; bases not matched to a gene: 9.

The chain is built from TRBV30 and TRBJ1-6; maybe TRBD1 (5 bases). With 3 bases removed from V and 9 bases from J, the gap between germline ends came to 12 bases. The CDR3 has 13 residues. The germline CDR1 and CDR2 sequences are GTSNPN and SVGIG (reference sequence). In nucleotides, the CDR3 is TGTGCCTGGAGATCCAGGGAAGGTTCACCCCTCCACTTT. The encoded protein is CAWRSREGSPLHF. Full variable domain (outside the CDR3, taken from reference TRBV30 and TRBJ1-6): SQTIHQWPATLVQPVGSPLSLECTVEGTSNPNLYWYRQAAGRGLQLLFYSVGIGQISSEVPQNLSASRPQDRQFILSSKKLLLSDSGFYLCAWRSREGSPLHFGNGTRLTVT.

This clone occurred a few times. The chain employs TRBV2 and TRBJ1-5, with 10 nucleotides matching TRBD1. There are 14 residues in the CDR3. The trim removed 5 bases at V and 7 bases at J, leaving 5 bases unmatched. CDR1 and CDR2 from the germline V gene are SNHLY and FYNNEI. The CDR3 nucleotides read TGTGCCAGCAGTCGGGACAGGGGAGGGCAGCCCCAGCATTTT. Its translation is CASSRDRGGQPQHF.

The chain links TRBV5-4 to TRBJ1-6; 9 bases are a match to TRBD1. This CDR3 contains 15 residues. V gave up 1 base and J gave up 5 bases; unmatched junction bases: 1. Germline V lookup: CDR1 SGHNT, CDR2 YYREEE (reference sequence). The CDR3 sequence: CASSLRTGDNSPLHF. The CDR3 DNA reads TGTGCCAGCAGCTTGCGGACAGGGGATAATTCACCCCTCCACTTT.

The chain recombines TRBV10-2 with TRBJ1-2, with 10 bases identical to TRBD1. The CDR3 consists of 15 residues. J lost 8 bases, V lost 0 bases, and 6 bases had no gene match. Per the germline V gene, CDR1 is WSHSY and CDR2 is SAAADI. CDR3 sequence (DNA): TGCGCCAGCAGTGAGTCAGGGGGACAGGGGAGAGGCTACACCTTC. Translated: CASSESGGQGRGYTF.

CDR3 residues: CASSPGQGAQPQHF. DNA for the CDR3: TGTGCCAGCTCACCGGGACAGGGTGCTCAGCCCCAGCATTTT. J is TRBJ1-5 and V is TRBV18, with 9 bases identical to TRBD1. Losses at the gene ends were 3 bases for V and 6 bases for J; bases not matched to a gene: 3. The germline gives CDR1 KGHSH, CDR2 LQKENI. The CDR3 runs 14 residues.

V and J are TRBV5-1 and TRBJ1-2, with TRBD1 matching 10 bases. Germline V lookup: CDR1 SGHRS, CDR2 YFSETQ. The CDR3 contains 16 residues. Trimming at V came to 4 bases and at J to 8 bases, leaving 14 bases not matched to a gene. The CDR3 nucleotides read TGCGCCAGCAGCCCCGGGACAGGGGCTGGTAACTTCGGCTACACCTTC. Amino acids: CASSPGTGAGNFGYTF.

This chain joins TRBV7-2 and TRBJ1-2, with D perhaps matching TRBD1 (6 bases). Germline V lookup: CDR1 SGHTA, CDR2 FQGNSA. V was trimmed by 5 bases and J by 5 bases, leaving 9 bases between them. The length of the CDR3 is 12 residues. The CDR3 DNA is TGTGCCAGCAGCGCCAGGGGTTATGGCTACACCTTC. This encodes CASSARGYGYTF.

This clone was picked up a small number of times. The rearrangement uses TRBV2 and TRBJ2-2; 12 bases agree with TRBD2. Germline values: CDR1 SNHLY, CDR2 FYNNEI. The CDR3 totals 15 residues. V dropped 4 bases and J dropped 7; count of bases not matched to a gene: 4. The DNA of the CDR3 is TGTGCCAGCAGTGGGACTAGCGGGAATCACGGGGAGCTGTTTTTT. Translation: CASSGTSGNHGELFF.

Sample share makes this clone medium-sized (0.01 to 0.1%). The chain joins TRBV27 to TRBJ1-2; D is undetermined. V dropped 3 bases and J dropped 8 bases, with 16 bases sitting between them. Germline lookup yields CDR1 MNHEY and CDR2 SMNVEV (reference sequence). CDR3 length: 14 residues. CDR3 in DNA: TGTGCCAGCAGTTTTCTCCCCGCGGGGATAGGCTACACCTTC. Translated, it gives CASSFLPAGIGYTF.

The CDR3 loop reads CASTTTGGSPLHF. In DNA form, the CDR3 reads TGTGCCAGCACCACAACGGGGGGCTCACCCCTCCACTTT. The chain recombines TRBV25-1 with TRBJ1-6; the D gene is possibly TRBD1 (6 bases). This CDR3 has 13 residues. The V end lost 7 bases, the J end lost 10 bases, and 14 bases lay between the germline ends. The germline CDR1 and CDR2 sequences are MGHDK and SYGVNS.

The V gene is TRBV4-1, the J gene TRBJ1-1, with D unresolved. Trimming cost V 4 bases and J 3 bases, with 9 bases left between them. The CDR3 consists of 13 residues. Germline V gives CDR1 MGHRA, CDR2 YSYEKL. The CDR3 nucleotides read TGCGCCAGCAGCCTGATCCGGGACACTGAAGCTTTCTTT. It yields the protein CASSLIRDTEAFF.

The chain has TRBV27 and TRBJ2-7, with D tentatively TRBD1 (6 bases). The CDR3 has 15 amino acids. Germline loops: CDR1 MNHEY, CDR2 SMNVEV (reference sequence). Trimming shortened V by 3 bases and J by 6 bases, and 18 bases separated the two germline ends. CDR3 bases: TGTGCCAGCAGTTTTTCCCCCTTAGACAGGCGCGAGCAGTACTTC. Its translation: CASSFSPLDRREQYF.

This chain joins TRBV3-1 (or the pseudogene TRBV3-2) and TRBJ1-5, with 10 bases fitting TRBD1. The trim removed 3 bases at V and 4 bases at J, leaving 12 bases unmatched. The CDR3 sequence is 18 residues long. Germline loops: CDR1 LGHDT, CDR2 YNNKEL (reference sequence). The CDR3 region has the DNA TGTGCCAGCAGCCAGGACCCCCCGACAGGGGGCGCAAATCAGCCCCAGCATTTT. Translated: CASSQDPPTGGANQPQHF.

This chain uses TRBV5-1 with TRBJ2-7, with D possibly being TRBD1 (6 bases). The length of the CDR3 is 13 residues. V was cut by 2 bases and J by 4 bases, with 10 bases left in between. From germline, CDR1 is SGHRS and CDR2 YFSETQ. The CDR3 sequence: CASSLQGMYEQYF. CDR3 DNA: TGCGCCAGCAGCTTACAGGGAATGTACGAGCAGTACTTC.

V gene TRBV3-1 (or the pseudogene TRBV3-2) combines with J gene TRBJ1-1, with 7 bases lining up with TRBD1. V gave up 4 bases and J gave up 0 bases; unmatched junction bases: 14. Germline V gene lookup returns CDR1 LGHDT and CDR2 YNNKEL (reference sequence). This CDR3 spans 18 amino acids. This chain's CDR3 is CASSPTPDRERMNTEAFF. CDR3 nucleotide sequence: TGTGCCAGCAGCCCGACACCCGACAGGGAGCGGATGAACACTGAAGCTTTCTTT.

V gene TRBV11-3 combines with J gene TRBJ1-6; D remains ambiguous. Germline lookup yields CDR1 SGHNT and CDR2 YENEEA. The ends were cut back, 0 bases at V and 11 bases at J, with 8 bases in the middle. This CDR3 region has 13 residues. The CDR3 spells CASSLDPGTPLHF. As DNA, the CDR3 is TGTGCCAGCAGCTTAGATCCGGGGACACCCCTCCACTTT. The full variable domain, with the rest looked up from reference TRBV11-3 and TRBJ1-6, is EAGVVQSPRYKIIEKKQPVAFWCNPISGHNTLYWYLQNLGQGPELLIRYENEEAVDDSQLPKDRFSAERLKGVDSTLKIQPAELGDSAVYLCASSLDPGTPLHFGNGTRLTVT.

Points on this clone: Relative to the germline gene, one junction end is altered; a read error may explain this. V is TRBV11-3 and J is TRBJ2-2; D not certain. Germline V gene lookup returns CDR1 SGHNT and CDR2 YENEEA. This CDR3 spans 14 amino acids. The CDR3 protein is CASSYQMGTRELFF. CDR3 coding DNA: TGTGCCAGCAGTTACCAAATGGGCACCAGGGAGCTGTTTTTT.

J is TRBJ1-4 and V is TRBV30; 9 nucleotides line up with TRBD1. The CDR3 totals 17 residues. Trimming removed 2 bases from V and 2 bases from J; junction bases left unmatched: 9. CDR1 is GTSNPN and CDR2 is SVGIG in the germline V gene (reference sequence). The CDR3 DNA is TGTGCCTGGAGTCGTGCCCGGGACAGGGTTACTAATGAAAAACTGTTTTTT. This encodes CAWSRARDRVTNEKLFF.

V gene TRBV28 combines with J gene TRBJ1-2, with D perhaps TRBD1 (6 bases). The length of the CDR3 is 12 residues. Trimming stripped 7 bases from V and 4 bases from J, with 10 bases between. CDR1 is MDHEN, CDR2 SYDVKM, per germline. The CDR3 spells CASNTGFYGYTF. The DNA of the CDR3 is TGTGCCAGCAATACAGGGTTCTATGGCTACACCTTC.

The chain combines TRBV9 with TRBJ2-1, with 7 bases lining up with TRBD1. The germline gives CDR1 SGDLS, CDR2 YYNGEE. Losses at the gene ends were 7 bases for V and 5 bases for J; bases not matched to a gene: 6. The CDR3 is 13 amino acids. The CDR3 DNA reads as TGTGCCAGCGGAACAGGGGTAGACAATGAGCAGTTCTTC. This codes for CASGTGVDNEQFF.

The chain combines TRBV6-2 or TRBV6-3 with TRBJ1-1, with D possibly TRBD1 on 5 matching bases. CDR1 and CDR2 from the germline V gene are MNHEY and SVGEGT. Trimming left V 2 bases short and J 4 bases short, with 14 bases between. The CDR3 sequence is 15 residues long. The CDR3 reads CASSYLEGKGTEAFF. The CDR3 bases are TGTGCCAGCAGTTACCTGGAGGGGAAGGGCACTGAAGCTTTCTTT.

The gene calls are TRBV19 and TRBJ1-1, with D unclear. V was clipped by 6 bases and J by 1 base, with 15 bases between them. Per the germline V gene, CDR1 is LNHDA and CDR2 is SQIVND (reference sequence). This CDR3 has 15 residues. As DNA, the CDR3 is TGTGCCAGTAGGCGCGGCACGAACACGAACACTGAAGCTTTCTTT. Encoded protein: CASRRGTNTNTEAFF.

The chain is built from TRBV6-5 and TRBJ2-7; 8 bases map to TRBD2. V trimming: 8 bases; J trimming: 0 bases; junction bases outside the gene matches: 3. The CDR3 is 13 amino acids. Germline values: CDR1 MNHEY, CDR2 SVGAGI. CDR3 DNA sequence: TGTGCCAGCTTAGCGGGAAACTCCTACGAGCAGTACTTC. This encodes CASLAGNSYEQYF.

The CDR3 coding sequence is TGCGCCAGCAGCTCGGCCGGGACAGAACAAGAGACCCAGTACTTC. It codes for CASSSAGTEQETQYF. The rearrangement links TRBV5-1 to TRBJ2-5, with 7 bases that match TRBD1. Germline V gene lookup returns CDR1 SGHRS and CDR2 YFSETQ. After removal of 3 bases from V and 2 bases from J, the junction contained 7 bases not matched to a gene. This CDR3 has 15 residues.

This clone has just one count. This rearrangement joins TRBV18 to TRBJ1-4, with 11 bases identical to TRBD1. The CDR3 is made up of 15 amino acids. From germline, CDR1 is KGHSH and CDR2 LQKENI. J was trimmed by 10 bases and V by 4 bases; bases with no gene match: 8. For the CDR3, the DNA is TGTGCCAGCTCACAGACCGGGACAGGGGGTGGAAAACTGTTTTTT. Residues: CASSQTGTGGGKLFF.

This chain links TRBV6-5 with TRBJ1-2; a possible D gene is TRBD1 (5 bases). The germline V gene has CDR1 MNHEY and CDR2 SVGAGI. The V and J ends lost 0 bases and 8 bases respectively, with 7 bases between them. CDR3 length: 12 residues. CDR3 coding DNA: TGTGCCAGCAGTTACTCATGGGGCGGCTACACCTTC. Its translation is CASSYSWGGYTF.

This clone has only one observation. V is TRBV10-3 and J is TRBJ1-2, with 10 bases lining up with TRBD1. Germline V lookup: CDR1 ENHRY, CDR2 SYGVKD. Losses at the gene ends were 4 bases for V and 9 bases for J; bases not matched to a gene: 11. The CDR3 loop spans 15 amino acids. The DNA for the CDR3 is TGTGCCATCAGTGTTTCAACCGGGACAGGGGAGCGCTACACCTTC. It specifies CAISVSTGTGERYTF.